This passage covers 17 T cell receptor beta chains from one sample sequenced in a study of beta chain features in type 1 diabetes. Study-wide points: When Type 1 diabetes patients were examined, their TCRB CDR3s proved moderately but significantly shorter in all four CD4+ subsets.

The authors reverse transcribed all of the isolated RNA, so sequencing captured expressed TCRB transcripts. Some clones are missing from TCRdb's copy, which holds only in-frame ones; the method was immunoSEQ multiplex PCR. The table lists some 63,000 clones, about 50% of them singletons. These receptors' antigens are unknown. Sequencing input: central memory CD4+ T cells from blood. Every receptor here comes from a man aged 25-45 years with type 1 diabetes.

The chain recombines TRBV7-2 with TRBJ2-1, with TRBD2 matching over 12 bases. Germline values: CDR1 SGHTA, CDR2 FQGNSA. There are 17 residues in the CDR3. With 5 bases clipped from V and 0 bases from J, the junction kept 5 bases outside the gene matches. The CDR3 loop is CASSATSGGSSYNEQFF. The CDR3 DNA follows: TGTGCCAGCAGCGCAACTAGCGGGGGGAGCTCCTACAATGAGCAGTTCTTC.

This clone was detected only a few times. CDR3 DNA sequence: TGCGCCAGCAGTCTCCGGGACAGGGGGCAATATGGCTACACCTTC. Translating gives CASSLRDRGQYGYTF. The chain uses TRBV23-1 and TRBJ1-2; 12 bases agree with TRBD1. TRBV23-1 counts as an open reading frame of uncertain function. The CDR3 sequence is 15 residues long. The junction had 5 bases not matched to a gene; V was cut back by 4 bases and J by 5 bases.

The chain combines TRBV5-1 with TRBJ1-1; D remains unclear. The CDR3 is made up of 13 amino acids. V shed 4 bases and J shed 1 base, with 8 bases lying between them. CDR1 SGHRS and CDR2 YFSETQ come from the germline V gene. The DNA for the CDR3 is TGCGCCAGCAGCAGCGACGCGAACACTGAAGCTTTCTTT. This translates into CASSSDANTEAFF.

V usage is TRBV13 and J usage is TRBJ2-7; 8 bases map to TRBD2. From germline, CDR1 is PRHDT and CDR2 FYEKMQ (reference sequence). After removal of 5 bases from V and 6 bases from J, the junction contained 18 bases not matched to a gene. The CDR3 sequence is 17 residues long. CDR3 in DNA: TGTGCCAGCAGCCTCCGCCGGAATGAGCGGGGGTTCGGCGAGCAGTACTTC. Its protein product is CASSLRRNERGFGEQYF. The entire variable domain, with the rest obtained from reference TRBV13 and TRBJ2-7, is as follows: AAGVIQSPRHLIKEKRETATLKCYPIPRHDTVYWYQQGPGQDPQFLISFYEKMQSDKGSIPDRFSAQQFSDYHSELNMSSLELGDSALYFCASSLRRNERGFGEQYFGPGTRLTVT.

This clone turned up a few times. The genes are TRBV6-6 and TRBJ2-2; unclear D gene. Germline V gene sequence: CDR1 MNHNY, CDR2 SVGAGI (reference sequence). V was clipped by 5 bases and J by 6 bases, with 10 bases between them. The CDR3 is 13 amino acids. The CDR3 is CASSPSSAGELFF. The CDR3 DNA is TGTGCCAGCAGTCCTAGTTCGGCCGGGGAGCTGTTTTTT.

The chain uses TRBV28 and TRBJ2-5, with 7 bases matching TRBD1. The junction had 9 bases not matched to a gene; V was cut back by 4 bases and J by 4 bases. Germline CDR1 and CDR2: MDHEN and SYDVKM. The CDR3 is made up of 15 amino acids. The CDR3 here is CASSSEGAGGETQYF. In DNA form, the CDR3 reads TGTGCCAGCAGTTCTGAGGGGGCAGGAGGAGAGACCCAGTACTTC.

The V and J genes are TRBV12-5 and TRBJ2-1; D gene ambiguous. This CDR3 has 11 residues. The V end lost 5 bases, the J end lost 10 bases, and 9 bases lay between the germline ends. Germline V lookup: CDR1 LGHNT, CDR2 FRNRAP. The CDR3: CASGPGWEQFF. As DNA, the CDR3 is TGTGCTAGTGGTCCAGGTTGGGAGCAGTTCTTC.

CDR3 nucleotides: TGTGCCAGCAGCTCTGGGACAGGGGCTATGCAAGCTTTCTTT. It yields the protein CASSSGTGAMQAFF. The rearrangement links TRBV6-5 to TRBJ1-1, with TRBD1 matching 10 bases. With V trimmed by 6 bases and J by 9 bases, 10 bases remained unmatched. Germline CDR1 MNHEY, CDR2 SVGAGI. The CDR3 is 14 residues long.

This chain links TRBV27 with TRBJ2-6, with D possibly matching TRBD1 (7 bases). The V gene's germline CDR1 is MNHEY and CDR2 SMNVEV (reference sequence). CDR3 length: 18 residues. Trimming removed 2 bases from V and 0 bases from J, with 14 bases in between. The CDR3 DNA reads as TGTGCCAGCAGTTTACGGGCAGGGGGGATCTCTGGGGCCAACGTCCTGACTTTC. Protein sequence: CASSLRAGGISGANVLTF.

The chain couples TRBV2 to TRBJ2-4; tentative D call: TRBD1 (5 bases). The germline CDR1 and CDR2 sequences are SNHLY and FYNNEI. Trimming pared 2 bases from V and 9 bases from J, leaving 20 bases between. CDR3 length equals 16 residues. The CDR3 DNA reads TGTGCCAGCAGTGAATTGGCGGTTAGGCAGGGTGGCATTCAGTACTTC. This codes for CASSELAVRQGGIQYF.

The chain has TRBV10-2 and TRBJ2-5, with 11 nucleotides matching TRBD2. The CDR3 extends over 15 amino acids. Germline V gives CDR1 WSHSY, CDR2 SAAADI. After removal of 6 bases from V and 1 base from J, the junction contained 4 bases not matched to a gene. CDR3 sequence reads: CASSLTSGTQETQYF. The DNA for the CDR3 is TGCGCCAGCAGCCTGACTAGCGGGACCCAAGAGACCCAGTACTTC.

Only one count was recorded for this clone. V is TRBV11-3 and J is TRBJ1-1; D is uncertain. The CDR3 is 13 amino acids. CDR1 and CDR2 (germline): SGHNT, YENEEA. Trimming took off 2 bases at V and 4 bases at J, with 8 bases between the two ends. For the CDR3, the DNA is TGTGCCAGCAGCTTATCGCCGGGCACTGAAGCTTTCTTT. It encodes CASSLSPGTEAFF. Full variable domain (outside the CDR3, taken from reference TRBV11-3 and TRBJ1-1): EAGVVQSPRYKIIEKKQPVAFWCNPISGHNTLYWYLQNLGQGPELLIRYENEEAVDDSQLPKDRFSAERLKGVDSTLKIQPAELGDSAVYLCASSLSPGTEAFFGQGTRLTVV.

This clone appeared a few times. CDR3 amino acids: CASSEAGQPTQYF. DNA of the CDR3: TGTGCCAGCAGTGAAGCAGGACAGCCGACCCAGTACTTC. The J gene is TRBJ2-5, the V gene TRBV6-1; tentative D call: TRBD1 (6 bases). Germline values: CDR1 MNHNS, CDR2 SASEGT. V lost 0 bases, J lost 7 bases, and 9 bases lay in between. This CDR3 spans 13 amino acids.

The CDR3 DNA reads TGCGCCAGCAGCCCAGGAGGGAGCGAGGAGCAGTACTTC. Protein sequence: CASSPGGSEEQYF. V is TRBV5-1 and J is TRBJ2-7, with D tentatively TRBD2 (6 bases). The germline V gene has CDR1 SGHRS and CDR2 YFSETQ. This CDR3 has 13 amino acids. The V gene lost 4 bases and the J gene lost 7 bases, with 15 bases spanning the gap.

The chain employs TRBV21-1 and TRBJ2-5; the table calls TRBD2, which could not be checked here. TRBV21-1 is labeled a pseudogene. The CDR3 extends over 16 amino acids. DNA of the CDR3: TGTGCCAGCAGCAAAGACCCGACGGGAGGGCCAGAGACCCAGTACTTC. It encodes CASSKDPTGGPETQYF.

This chain links TRBV19 with TRBJ1-2; D uncertain. CDR3 size: 14 residues. Germline lookup yields CDR1 LNHDA and CDR2 SQIVND (reference sequence). Deletions cut 3 bases from V and 5 bases from J, with 13 bases between. The CDR3 nucleotides are TGTGCCAGTAGTATGACGAGGGCTATGTATGGCTACACCTTC. Translation: CASSMTRAMYGYTF.

The chain recombines TRBV5-1 with TRBJ2-3; 8 bases line up with TRBD2. J was trimmed by 3 bases and V by 4 bases; bases with no gene match: 7. The CDR3 runs to 15 residues. Germline V gene data show CDR1 as SGHRS and CDR2 as YFSETQ. CDR3 sequence (DNA): TGCGCCAGCAGCCCGGCCCGGGGGGGAACAGATACGCAGTATTTT. Amino acids: CASSPARGGTDTQYF. The whole variable domain, remainder taken from reference TRBV5-1 and TRBJ2-3, is KAGVTQTPRYLIKTRGQQVTLSCSPISGHRSVSWYQQTPGQGLQFLFEYFSETQRNKGNFPGRFSGRQFSNSRSEMNVSTLELGDSALYLCASSPARGGTDTQYFGPGTRLTVL.